Included here is one TCR beta chain sequence, with context. TCRdb redid the calling of the 5' RACE reads with MiXCR, one entry per CDR3 protein. The table lists about 85,000 distinct CDR3 sequences, roughly 13% of them singletons. Between the trimmed V and J ends, which lost 3 bases and 7 bases, there was a span of 16 bases. The length of the CDR3 is 16 residues. The germline V gene has CDR1 LGHNA and CDR2 YNFKEQ. This sample was included in a study of T cells after yellow fever vaccination. This receptor was obtained from a man younger than 35 who received the YFV17D yellow fever vaccine. Sequences were derived from CD8+ T cells not binding an NS4B(214-222) dextramer, sorted from PBMCs, sampled 20 to 25 days after the first yellow fever vaccination. This rearrangement joins TRBV4-2 to TRBJ1-6; TRBD1 is a possible D gene (6 bases). The CDR3 bases are TGTGCCAGCAGCCAGGAAACAGGGATCACCAATTCACCCCTCCACTTT. It translates to CASSQETGITNSPLHF.